This T cell receptor (beta chain) was observed in a study of vaccination and CD4 T cells after COVID-19. Study overall: Overlapping spike peptides of SARS-CoV-2, HCoV-NL63, HCoV-OC43 and HCoV-229E were used, and cells were stimulated with them. Cultures acting as controls obtained a CEFX pool, an HIV-1 Nef pool, or no peptide.

Concerning this clonotype: Its antigen remains unidentified.

Germline V gene sequence: CDR1 SNHLY, CDR2 FYNNEI. This CDR3 is built from 11 residues. The V end was cut by 3 bases, the J end by 5 bases, with 3 bases between. Treatment indicated: roughly 11-day PBMC culture with coronavirus spike peptide pools or control peptides (ViraFEST assay). Cultured CD4+ T-cell DNA underwent Oncomine TCR Beta short-read sequencing. TCRdb ran MiXCR on the PCR reads and lists one entry per CDR3 protein. Here the sample spans around 19,000 distinct CDR3 sequences, around 80% being singletons. This clonotype was sampled from a human donor who received a COVID-19 vaccine. Sample: CD4+ T cells from blood, cultured in vitro, taken after SARS-CoV-2 vaccination. V gene TRBV2 combines with J gene TRBJ2-3; D is undetermined. The CDR3 DNA reads as TGTGCCAGCAGTGACGGAGATACGCAGTATTTT. It yields the protein CASSDGDTQYF. Complete variable domain (other parts from reference TRBV2 and TRBJ2-3): EPEVTQTPSHQVTQMGQEVILRCVPISNHLYFYWYRQILGQKVEFLVSFYNNEISEKSEIFDDQFSVERPDGSNFTLKIRSTKLEDSAMYFCASSDGDTQYFGPGTRLTVL.